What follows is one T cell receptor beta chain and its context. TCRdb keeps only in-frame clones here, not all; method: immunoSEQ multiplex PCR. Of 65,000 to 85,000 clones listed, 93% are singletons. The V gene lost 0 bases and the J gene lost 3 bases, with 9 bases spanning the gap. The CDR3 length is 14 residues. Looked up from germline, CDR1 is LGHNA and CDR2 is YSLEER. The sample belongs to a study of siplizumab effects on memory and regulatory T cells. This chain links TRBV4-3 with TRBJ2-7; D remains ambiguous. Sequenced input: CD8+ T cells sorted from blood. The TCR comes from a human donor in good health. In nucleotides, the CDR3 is TGCGCCAGCAGCCAAGAATCCGTAGACTACGAGCAGTACTTC. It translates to CASSQESVDYEQYF.